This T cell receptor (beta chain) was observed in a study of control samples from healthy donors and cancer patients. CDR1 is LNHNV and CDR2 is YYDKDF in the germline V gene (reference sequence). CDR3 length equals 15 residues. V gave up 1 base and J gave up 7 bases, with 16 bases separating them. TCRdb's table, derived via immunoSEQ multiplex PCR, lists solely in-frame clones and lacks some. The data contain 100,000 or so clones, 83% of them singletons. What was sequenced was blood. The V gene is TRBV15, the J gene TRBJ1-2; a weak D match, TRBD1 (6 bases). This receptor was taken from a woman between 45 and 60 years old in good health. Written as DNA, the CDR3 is TGTGCCACCAGCAGAGCCGGGCGGGGGCATGGTGGCTACACCTTC. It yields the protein CATSRAGRGHGGYTF. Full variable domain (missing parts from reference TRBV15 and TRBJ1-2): DAMVIQNPRYQVTQFGKPVTLSCSQTLNHNVMYWYQQKSSQAPKLLFHYYDKDFNNEADTPDNFQSRRPNTSFCFLDIRSPGLGDTAMYLCATSRAGRGHGGYTFGSGTRLTVV.